This is a list of T cell receptor beta chains from one sample in a study of blood T cell repertoires in COVID-19. The table came from immunoSEQ multiplex PCR; TCRdb's copy has only in-frame clones and leaves some out. Here the sample spans 110,000 or so clones, 88% being singletons. Sequenced material: peripheral blood. The source of these receptors is a woman aged 70-85 years who had recovered from COVID-19. Both conserved end residues are part of each CDR3. The D gene is left open where the match is weak.

TRBV4-2	NA	CASSQDSGETQYF
TRBV5-1	TRBD1	CASSLGGTGAYEQYF
TRBV19	TRBD1	CASAGTGLPGANVLTF
TRBV28	TRBD2	CASSFLGGRAVVTQYF
TRBV5-8	TRBD2	CASSLWLAASSYNEQFF
TRBV3-1/TRBV3-2	NA	CASSQAGDYGTQYF
TRBV4-1	NA	CASSPPRTGGTEAFF
TRBV5-1	TRBD1	CASSLAGTGLHEQYF
TRBV30	TRBD2	CAWSPSGTTDTQYF
TRBV10-3	TRBD2	CAIRESGGYAYEQYF
TRBV5-5	TRBD1	CASSPGGSGNTIYF
TRBV7-2	TRBD1	CASSPPGVTGSFFF
TRBV6-1	NA	CASSEAGLYGYTF
TRBV4-2	NA	CASSQEGLPGELFF
TRBV7-2	NA	CASSERGGQPQHF
TRBV4-2	TRBD1	CASSQEGQLSGANVLTF
TRBV18	NA	CASSPMGFRVDTEAFF
TRBV6-5	NA	CASSLRAPEDEQYF
TRBV11-2	TRBD2	CASSPWTSGGEDTQYF
TRBV28	NA	CASSLGAKSQPQHF
TRBV6-5	NA	CASSPPRGAGEQFF
TRBV24-1	TRBD2	CATSGVAGGPRTQYF
TRBV9	TRBD2	CASSVVLAGGADEQFF
TRBV4-2	NA	CASSSQNRNTGELFF
TRBV6-5	TRBD2	CASRTLAGDEDTQYF
TRBV10-3	TRBD1	CAISEPGQGSSYEQYF
TRBV20-1	NA	CSASPTPLHF
TRBV24-1	NA	CATSDPAGAVQNYNEQFF
TRBV28	NA	CASSLPGSETQYF
TRBV19	TRBD1	CASSTGTGDTDTQYF
TRBV4-2	NA	CASSQDLGHLSYEQYF
TRBV28	TRBD1	CASRSHRGNYGYTF
TRBV29-1	NA	CSVSPLVEDEKLFF
TRBV2	TRBD2	CASSGTSGSTDTQYF
TRBV28	NA	CASSLGAGGTGELFF
TRBV29-1	NA	CSVETSQTYEQYF
TRBV4-3	TRBD2	CASSQDPERGDTDTQYF
TRBV28	NA	CASSLGGVSLYEQYF
TRBV19	TRBD1	CASRTGMVPDTGELFF
TRBV4-1	TRBD1	CASSQGGQAFYEQYF
TRBV5-1	TRBD1	CASRSGQGAGTQYF
TRBV6-4	TRBD1	CASSRRGGAEQFF
TRBV3-1/TRBV3-2	NA	CASSQWRLLNTEAFF
TRBV4-3	NA	CASSQATSGAKNIQYF
TRBV27	TRBD1	CASSPGTGYGYTF
TRBV5-4	TRBD1	CASSLASGTGYYEQYF
TRBV19	TRBD1	CATADRVAPGELFF
TRBV28	NA	CASSPSLYNEQFF
TRBV27	NA	CASSLSRGGYGYTF
TRBV2	TRBD1	CASSESGQGVWGDTQYF
TRBV5-5	TRBD2	CASSLRLAGGPMGNEQFF
TRBV10-3	TRBD1	CAISAPRRQGIGELFF
TRBV4-1	TRBD2	CASSHVTSGSRFSEQFF
TRBV29-1	NA	CSVGQNTEAFF
TRBV14	TRBD1	CASSQGNRDSGETQYF
TRBV5-5	TRBD1	CASSSLGTGYEKLFF
TRBV6-2/TRBV6-3	NA	CASSYLPGRLGANEQFF